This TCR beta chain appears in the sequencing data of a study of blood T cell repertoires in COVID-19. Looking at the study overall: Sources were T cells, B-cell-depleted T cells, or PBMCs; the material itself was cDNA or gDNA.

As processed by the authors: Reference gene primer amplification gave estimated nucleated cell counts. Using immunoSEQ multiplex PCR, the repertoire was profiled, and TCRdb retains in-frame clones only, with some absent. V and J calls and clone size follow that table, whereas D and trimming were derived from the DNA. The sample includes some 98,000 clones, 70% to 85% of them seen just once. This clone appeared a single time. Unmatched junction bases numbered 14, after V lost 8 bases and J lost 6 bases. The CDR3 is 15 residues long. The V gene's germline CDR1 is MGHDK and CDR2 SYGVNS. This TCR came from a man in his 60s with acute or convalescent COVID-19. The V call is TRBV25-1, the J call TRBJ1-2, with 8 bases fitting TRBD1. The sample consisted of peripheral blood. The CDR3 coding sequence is TGTGCCAGCGAACCGGGGACAGGTTTTTTTAATGGCTACACCTTC. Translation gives CASEPGTGFFNGYTF.